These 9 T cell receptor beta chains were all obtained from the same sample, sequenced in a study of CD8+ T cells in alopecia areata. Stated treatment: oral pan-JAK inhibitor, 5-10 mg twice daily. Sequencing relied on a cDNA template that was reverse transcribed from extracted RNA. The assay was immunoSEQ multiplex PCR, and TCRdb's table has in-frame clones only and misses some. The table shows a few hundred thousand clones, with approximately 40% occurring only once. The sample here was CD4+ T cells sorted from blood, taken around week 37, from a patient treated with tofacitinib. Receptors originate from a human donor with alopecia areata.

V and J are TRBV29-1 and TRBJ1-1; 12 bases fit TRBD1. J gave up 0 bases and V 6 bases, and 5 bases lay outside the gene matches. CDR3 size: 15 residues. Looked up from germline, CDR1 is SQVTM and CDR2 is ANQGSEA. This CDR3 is CSVLGQGAMNTEAFF. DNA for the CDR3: TGCAGCGTCCTGGGACAGGGGGCAATGAACACTGAAGCTTTCTTT.

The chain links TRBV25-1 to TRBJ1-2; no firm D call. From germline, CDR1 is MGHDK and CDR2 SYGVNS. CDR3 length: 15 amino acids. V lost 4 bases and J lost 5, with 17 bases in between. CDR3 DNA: TGTGCCAGCAGTGGGGATAGGGTTGGACGGTATGGCTACACCTTC. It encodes CASSGDRVGRYGYTF.

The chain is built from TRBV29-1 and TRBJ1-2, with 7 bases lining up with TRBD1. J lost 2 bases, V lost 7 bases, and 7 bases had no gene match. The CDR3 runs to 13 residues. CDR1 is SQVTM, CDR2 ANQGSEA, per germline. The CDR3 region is CSAPLGQNYGYTF. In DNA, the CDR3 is TGCAGCGCGCCACTGGGACAGAACTATGGCTACACCTTC.

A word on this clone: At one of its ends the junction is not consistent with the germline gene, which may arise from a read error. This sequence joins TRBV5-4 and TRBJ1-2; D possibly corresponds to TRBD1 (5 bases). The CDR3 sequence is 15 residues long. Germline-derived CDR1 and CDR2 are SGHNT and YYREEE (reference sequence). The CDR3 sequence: CASSLSPRQSYGYTF. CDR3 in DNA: TGCGCCAGCAGCCTCAGCCCCAGACAGTCCTATGGCTACACCTTC.

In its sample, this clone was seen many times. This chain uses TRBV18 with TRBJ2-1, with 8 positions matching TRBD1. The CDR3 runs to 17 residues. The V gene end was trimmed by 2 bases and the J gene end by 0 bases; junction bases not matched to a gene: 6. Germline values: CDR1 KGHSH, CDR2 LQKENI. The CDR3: CASSPARGQSSYNEQFF. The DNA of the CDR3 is TGTGCCAGCTCACCAGCCAGGGGGCAAAGCTCCTACAATGAGCAGTTCTTC.

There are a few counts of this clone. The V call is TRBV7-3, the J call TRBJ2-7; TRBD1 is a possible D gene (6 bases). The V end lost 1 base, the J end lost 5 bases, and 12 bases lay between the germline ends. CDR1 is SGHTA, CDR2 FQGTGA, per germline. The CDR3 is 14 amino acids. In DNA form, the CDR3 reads TGTGCCAGCAGCTTAATGGCCGACAGGAACGAGCAGTACTTC. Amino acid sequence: CASSLMADRNEQYF.

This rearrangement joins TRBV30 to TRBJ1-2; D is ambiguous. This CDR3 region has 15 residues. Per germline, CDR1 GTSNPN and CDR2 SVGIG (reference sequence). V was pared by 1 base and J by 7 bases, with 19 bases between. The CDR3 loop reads CAWSAKRVTGVGYTF. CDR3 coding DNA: TGTGCCTGGAGTGCGAAACGCGTGACCGGGGTTGGCTACACCTTC.

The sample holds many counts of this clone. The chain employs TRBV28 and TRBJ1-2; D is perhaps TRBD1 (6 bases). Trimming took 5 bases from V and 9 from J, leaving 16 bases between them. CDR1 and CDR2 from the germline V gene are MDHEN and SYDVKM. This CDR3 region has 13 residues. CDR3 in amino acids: CASSLRDMRSYTF. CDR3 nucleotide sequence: TGTGCCAGCAGTCTCCGGGACATGCGGAGCTACACCTTC.

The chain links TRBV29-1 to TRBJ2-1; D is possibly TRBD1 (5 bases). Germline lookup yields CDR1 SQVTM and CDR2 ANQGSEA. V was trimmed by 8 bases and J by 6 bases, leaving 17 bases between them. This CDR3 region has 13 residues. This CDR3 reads CSLTRRQGNEQFF. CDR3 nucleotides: TGCAGCTTAACGCGCAGGCAGGGCAATGAGCAGTTCTTC.